Here is one TCR beta chain with its context. These data come from a study of resident and recirculating memory T cells in vitiligo. The CDR3 contains 15 residues. V was trimmed by 6 bases and J by 4 bases, leaving 19 bases between them. From germline, CDR1 is MNHEY and CDR2 SMNVEV (reference sequence). Assay used: immunoSEQ multiplex PCR; TCRdb lists only in-frame clones, some missing. The sample yields 75,000 to 85,000 clones, about 90% seen once. This rearrangement joins TRBV27 to TRBJ2-7; maybe TRBD2 (7 bases). The sequenced sample was blood. The sequence was collected from a male donor with vitiligo. CDR3 sequence (DNA): TGTGCCAGCAGCCCAAGGGGGGGTCCGGGTTACGAGCAGTACTTC. Translating it yields CASSPRGGPGYEQYF.